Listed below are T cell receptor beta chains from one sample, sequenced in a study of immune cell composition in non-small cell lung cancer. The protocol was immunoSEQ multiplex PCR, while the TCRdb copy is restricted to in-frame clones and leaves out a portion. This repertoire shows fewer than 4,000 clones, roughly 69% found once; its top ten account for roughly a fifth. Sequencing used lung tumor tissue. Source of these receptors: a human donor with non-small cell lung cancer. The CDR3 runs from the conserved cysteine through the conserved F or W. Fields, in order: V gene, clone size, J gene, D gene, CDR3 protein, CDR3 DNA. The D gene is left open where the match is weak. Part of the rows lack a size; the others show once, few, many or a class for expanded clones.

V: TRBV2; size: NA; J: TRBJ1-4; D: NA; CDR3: CASSGVSEKLFF; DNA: TGTGCCAGCAGTGGCGTTAGTGAAAAACTGTTTTTT
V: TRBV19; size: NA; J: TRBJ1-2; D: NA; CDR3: CASTTRTVLYGYTF; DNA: TGTGCCAGTACCACACGGACTGTGCTCTATGGCTACACCTTC
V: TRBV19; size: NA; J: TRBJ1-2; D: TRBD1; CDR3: CASRLDAGGYDGYTF; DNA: TGTGCCAGTAGGCTGGATGCAGGGGGCTATGATGGCTACACCTTC
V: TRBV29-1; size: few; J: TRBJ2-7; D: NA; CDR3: CSVAEEYEQYF; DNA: TGCAGCGTGGCAGAGGAGTACGAGCAGTACTTC
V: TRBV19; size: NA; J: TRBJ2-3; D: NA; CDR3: CASSSGPTDTQYF; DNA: TGTGCCAGTAGTAGCGGCCCCACAGATACGCAGTATTTT
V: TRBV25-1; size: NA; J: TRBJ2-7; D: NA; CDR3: CASSSDSSYEQYF; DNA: TGTGCCAGCAGCTCAGACAGCTCCTACGAGCAGTACTTC
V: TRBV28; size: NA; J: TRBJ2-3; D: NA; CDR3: CASHDSTDTQYF; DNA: TGTGCCAGCCATGACTCCACAGATACGCAGTATTTT
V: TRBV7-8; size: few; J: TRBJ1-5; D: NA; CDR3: CASSLGVSGAQHF; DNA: TGTGCCAGCAGCTTAGGTGTATCAGGGGCCCAGCATTTT
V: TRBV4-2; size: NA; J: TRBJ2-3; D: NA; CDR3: CASSQDLERFGDTQYF; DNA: TGTGCCAGCAGCCAAGATCTAGAGAGGTTCGGAGATACGCAGTATTTT
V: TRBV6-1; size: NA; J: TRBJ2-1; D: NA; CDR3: CASRRVGNEQFF; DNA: TGTGCCAGCAGGAGGGTAGGCAATGAGCAGTTCTTC
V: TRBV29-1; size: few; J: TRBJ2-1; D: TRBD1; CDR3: CSARQGAGNEQFF; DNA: TGCAGCGCCCGACAGGGGGCTGGAAATGAGCAGTTCTTC
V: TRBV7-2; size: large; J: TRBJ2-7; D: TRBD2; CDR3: CASSRSGRAPYEQYF; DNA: TGTGCCAGCAGCCGGAGCGGGAGGGCCCCCTACGAGCAGTACTTC
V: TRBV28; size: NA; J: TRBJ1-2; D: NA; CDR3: CASSFFGVGYGYTF; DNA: TGTGCCAGCAGTTTTTTCGGAGTCGGCTATGGCTACACCTTC
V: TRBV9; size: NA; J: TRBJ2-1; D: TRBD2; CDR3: CASSVGGSLDEQFF; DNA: TGTGCCAGCAGCGTCGGCGGGAGTCTCGATGAGCAGTTCTTC
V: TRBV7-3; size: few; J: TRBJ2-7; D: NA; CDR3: CASSGDRWTYEQYF; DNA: TGTGCCAGCAGCGGAGACAGGTGGACCTACGAGCAGTACTTC
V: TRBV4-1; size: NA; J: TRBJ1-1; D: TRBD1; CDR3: CASSLQGANTEAFF; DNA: TGCGCCAGCAGCCTACAGGGGGCGAACACTGAAGCTTTCTTT
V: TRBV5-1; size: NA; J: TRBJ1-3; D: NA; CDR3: CASSLSETYSGNTIYF; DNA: TGCGCCAGCAGCCTTAGCGAGACTTACTCTGGAAACACCATATATTTT
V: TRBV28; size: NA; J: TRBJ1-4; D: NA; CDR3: CASSPGGADEKLFF; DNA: TGTGCCAGCAGTCCGGGGGGGGCGGATGAAAAACTGTTTTTT
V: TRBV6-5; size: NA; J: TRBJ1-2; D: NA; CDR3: CASTNQGGARGYTF; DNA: TGTGCCAGCACCAATCAAGGGGGGGCGCGGGGCTACACCTTC
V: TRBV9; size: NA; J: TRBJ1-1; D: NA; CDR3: CASSLGVEAGSNTEAFF; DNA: TGTGCCAGCAGCCTAGGGGTCGAGGCTGGTTCGAACACTGAAGCTTTCTTT
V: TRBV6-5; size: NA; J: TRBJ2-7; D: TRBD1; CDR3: CASSYSGQGKTYEQYF; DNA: TGTGCCAGCAGTTACTCAGGACAGGGGAAAACCTACGAGCAGTACTTC
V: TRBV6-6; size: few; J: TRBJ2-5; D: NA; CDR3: CASSSRSGRETQYF; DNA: TGTGCCAGCAGTTCCCGATCGGGGAGGGAGACCCAGTACTTC
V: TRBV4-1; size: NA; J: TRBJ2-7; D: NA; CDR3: CASSQGAFSYEQYF; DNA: TGCGCCAGCAGCCAAGGAGCGTTCTCCTACGAGCAGTACTTC
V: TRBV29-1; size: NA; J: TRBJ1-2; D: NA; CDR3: CSVDGNGYGYTF; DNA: TGCAGCGTTGACGGAAACGGGTATGGCTACACCTTC
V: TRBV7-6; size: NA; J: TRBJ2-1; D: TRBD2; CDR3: CASSLMLAGGGEQFF; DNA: TGTGCCAGCAGCTTAATGCTAGCGGGAGGGGGTGAGCAGTTCTTC
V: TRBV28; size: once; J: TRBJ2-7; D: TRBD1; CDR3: CAMQARDRVYEQYF; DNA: TGTGCCATGCAGGCCCGGGACAGGGTCTACGAGCAGTACTTC
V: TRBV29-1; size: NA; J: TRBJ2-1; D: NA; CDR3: CSVVGLGRESYNEQFF; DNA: TGCAGCGTTGTTGGGCTCGGTCGGGAATCCTACAATGAGCAGTTCTTC
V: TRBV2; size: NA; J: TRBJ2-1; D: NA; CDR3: CASRPTGIEQFF; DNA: TGTGCCAGCAGACCCACAGGGATCGAGCAGTTCTTC
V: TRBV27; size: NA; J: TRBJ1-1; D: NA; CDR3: CASSWGSLNTEAFF; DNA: TGTGCCAGCAGTTGGGGCAGCTTGAACACTGAAGCTTTCTTT